This T cell receptor beta chain came from a study of cytomegalovirus exposure and HLA in healthy donors. Trimming stripped 6 bases from V and 3 bases from J, with 5 bases between. This CDR3 spans 11 amino acids. Germline CDR1 reads MNHEY; CDR2 reads SMNVEV (reference sequence). Both 60 Vbeta primers and 13 Jbeta primers went into the PCR. The protocol was immunoSEQ multiplex PCR, while the TCRdb copy is restricted to in-frame clones and leaves out a portion. The data contain around 150,000 clones, approximately 60% of them singletons. Regarding the study as a whole: Altogether, some 170 TCR beta chains were recorded as cytomegalovirus-associated.

About this clone: Its antigen is as yet unknown.

The sample taken for sequencing was PBMCs. This TCR was sampled from a woman aged 40 to 50 in good health and CMV-seronegative. This rearrangement joins TRBV27 to TRBJ1-1, with D unclear. In DNA, the CDR3 is TGTGCCAGCAGAACGGACACTGAAGCTTTCTTT. Translation gives CASRTDTEAFF.